This T cell receptor (beta chain) came from a study of control samples from healthy donors and cancer patients. Profiling relied on immunoSEQ multiplex PCR, and the TCRdb table lists in-frame clones only, not all of them. This sample has about 160,000 clones, with roughly 90% found just once. Germline V gives CDR1 SGHTA, CDR2 FQGTGA. This CDR3 comprises 13 residues. Trimming took off 5 bases at V and 5 bases at J, with 12 bases between the two ends. The sequence came from a woman in her 30s in good health. Sample: blood. The J gene is TRBJ2-5, the V gene TRBV7-3, with D tentatively TRBD2 (5 bases). CDR3 DNA sequence: TGTGCCAGCAGCCCGGACTGGCGGGAGACCCAGTACTTC. It is translated as CASSPDWRETQYF.